This record covers a single TCR beta chain. Its antigen is currently unknown. Repertoires were generated with immunoSEQ multiplex PCR, while TCRdb's copy carries only in-frame clones and drops some. Of around 2.1 million clones in the sample, nearly 97% were seen once. The sample is drawn from a study of shared clonotypes between healthy human individuals. Findings and caveats of the study: Against clonotypes common to all four donors, non-shared ones had lower generation probabilities.

This clonotype originated in a man in his late teens or twenties in good health. Input material: naive CD4+ T cells sorted from blood. Specified subset: CD45RA+ positively selected.

DNA for the CDR3: TGCGCCAGCAGATTTATCGGGGGAACTAATGAAAAACTGTTTTTT. It translates to CASRFIGGTNEKLFF. The V and J genes are TRBV4-1 and TRBJ1-4, with D perhaps TRBD1 (5 bases). This CDR3 comprises 15 residues. Germline assignment: CDR1 MGHRA and CDR2 YSYEKL. The ends were cut back, 6 bases at V and 1 base at J, with 12 bases in the middle.